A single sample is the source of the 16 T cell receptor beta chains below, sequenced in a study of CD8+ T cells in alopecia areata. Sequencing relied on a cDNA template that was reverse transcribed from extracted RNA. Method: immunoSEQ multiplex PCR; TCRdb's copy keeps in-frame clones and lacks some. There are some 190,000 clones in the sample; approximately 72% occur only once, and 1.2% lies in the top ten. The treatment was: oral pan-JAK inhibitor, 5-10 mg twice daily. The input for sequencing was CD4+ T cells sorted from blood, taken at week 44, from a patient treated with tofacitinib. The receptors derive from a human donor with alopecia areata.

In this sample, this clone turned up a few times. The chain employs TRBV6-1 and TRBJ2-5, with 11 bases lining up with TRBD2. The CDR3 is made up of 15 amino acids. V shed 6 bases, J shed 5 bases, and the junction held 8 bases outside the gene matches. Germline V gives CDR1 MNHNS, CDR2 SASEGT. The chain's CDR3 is CASRRVAGGLETQYF. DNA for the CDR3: TGTGCCAGCAGACGCGTAGCGGGGGGGTTGGAGACCCAGTACTTC.

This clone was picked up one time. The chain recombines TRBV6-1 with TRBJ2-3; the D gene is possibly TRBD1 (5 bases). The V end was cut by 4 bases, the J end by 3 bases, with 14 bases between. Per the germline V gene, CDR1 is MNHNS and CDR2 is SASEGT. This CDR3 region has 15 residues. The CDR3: CASSGDRGWTDTQYF. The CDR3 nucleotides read TGTGCCAGCAGTGGGGATAGGGGTTGGACAGATACGCAGTATTTT.

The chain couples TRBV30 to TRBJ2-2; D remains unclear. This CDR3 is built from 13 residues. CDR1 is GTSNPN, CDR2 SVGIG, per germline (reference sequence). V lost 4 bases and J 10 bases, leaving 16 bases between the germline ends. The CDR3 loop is CAWTTPPREELFF. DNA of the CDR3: TGTGCCTGGACCACCCCCCCCAGAGAGGAGCTGTTTTTT.

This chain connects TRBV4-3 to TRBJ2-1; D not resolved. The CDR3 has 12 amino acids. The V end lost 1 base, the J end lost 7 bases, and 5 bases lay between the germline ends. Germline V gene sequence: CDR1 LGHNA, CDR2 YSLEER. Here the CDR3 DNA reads TGCGCCAGCAGCCAAGTCCCAAATGAGCAGTTCTTC. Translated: CASSQVPNEQFF.

The CDR3 region is CSAARGKEKLFF. CDR3 sequence (DNA): TGCAGCGCCGCCAGGGGAAAGGAAAAACTGTTTTTT. This rearrangement joins TRBV29-1 to TRBJ1-4, with D maybe TRBD1 (6 bases). This CDR3 comprises 12 residues. Germline loops: CDR1 SQVTM, CDR2 ANQGSEA. With 7 bases removed from V and 8 bases from J, the gap between germline ends came to 14 bases.

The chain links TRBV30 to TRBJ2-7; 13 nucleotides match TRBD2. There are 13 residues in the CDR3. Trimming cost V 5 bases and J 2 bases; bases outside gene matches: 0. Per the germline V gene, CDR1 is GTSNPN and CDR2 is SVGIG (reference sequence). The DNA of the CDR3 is TGTGCCTGGGGGACTAGCGGGACCTACGAGCAGTACTTC. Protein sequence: CAWGTSGTYEQYF.

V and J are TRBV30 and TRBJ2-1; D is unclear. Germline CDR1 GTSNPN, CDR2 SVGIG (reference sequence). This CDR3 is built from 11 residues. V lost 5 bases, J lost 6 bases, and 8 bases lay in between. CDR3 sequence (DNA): TGTGCCTGGGCAGCGATCAATGAGCAGTTCTTC. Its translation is CAWAAINEQFF.

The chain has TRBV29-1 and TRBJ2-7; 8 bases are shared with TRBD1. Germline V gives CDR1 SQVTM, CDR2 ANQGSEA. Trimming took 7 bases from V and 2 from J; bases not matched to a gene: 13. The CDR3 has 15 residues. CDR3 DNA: TGCAGCGCCCAAGGGAAAGGACAGGGCACCTACGAGCAGTACTTC. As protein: CSAQGKGQGTYEQYF.

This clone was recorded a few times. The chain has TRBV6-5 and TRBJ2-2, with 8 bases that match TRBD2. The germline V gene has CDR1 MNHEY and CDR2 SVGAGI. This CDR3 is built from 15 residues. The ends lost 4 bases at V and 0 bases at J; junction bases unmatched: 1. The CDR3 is CASSLTSANTGELFF. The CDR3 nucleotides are TGTGCCAGCAGTTTGACTAGCGCGAACACCGGGGAGCTGTTTTTT.

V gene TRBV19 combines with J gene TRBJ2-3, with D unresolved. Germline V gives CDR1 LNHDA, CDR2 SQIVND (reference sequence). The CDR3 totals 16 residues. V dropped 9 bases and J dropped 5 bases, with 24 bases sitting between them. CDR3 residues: CASEPRTLQGGDTQYF. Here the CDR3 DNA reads TGTGCCAGCGAACCTCGGACCCTTCAAGGTGGAGATACGCAGTATTTT. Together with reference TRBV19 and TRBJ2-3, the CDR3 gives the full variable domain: DGGITQSPKYLFRKEGQNVTLSCEQNLNHDAMYWYRQDPGQGLRLIYYSQIVNDFQKGDIAEGYSVSREKKESFPLTVTSAQKNPTAFYLCASEPRTLQGGDTQYFGPGTRLTVL.

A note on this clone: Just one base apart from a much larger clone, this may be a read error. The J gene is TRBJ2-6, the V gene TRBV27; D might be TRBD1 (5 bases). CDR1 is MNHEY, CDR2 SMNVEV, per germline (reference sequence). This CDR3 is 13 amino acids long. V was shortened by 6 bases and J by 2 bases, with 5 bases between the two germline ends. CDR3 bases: TGTGCCAGCAGAGGGGCTGGGGCCAACGTCCTGACTTTC. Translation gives CASRGAGANVLTF. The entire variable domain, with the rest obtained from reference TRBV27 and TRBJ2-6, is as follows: EAQVTQNPRYLITVTGKKLTVTCSQNMNHEYMSWYRQDPGLGLRQIYYSMNVEVTDKGDVPEGYKVSRKEKRNFPLILESPSPNQTSLYFCASRGAGANVLTFGAGSRLTVL.

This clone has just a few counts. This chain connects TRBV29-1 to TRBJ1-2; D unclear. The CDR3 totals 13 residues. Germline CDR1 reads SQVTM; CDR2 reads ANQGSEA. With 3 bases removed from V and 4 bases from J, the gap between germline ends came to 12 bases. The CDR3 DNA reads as TGCAGCGTTGAGGGAGGACTAAGCTATGGCTACACCTTC. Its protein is CSVEGGLSYGYTF.

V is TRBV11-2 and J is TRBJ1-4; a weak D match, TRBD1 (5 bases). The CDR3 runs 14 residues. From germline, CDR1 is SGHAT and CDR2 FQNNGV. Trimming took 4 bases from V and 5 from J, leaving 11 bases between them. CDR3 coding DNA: TGTGCCAGCAGCTCGGGACGGGGGAATGAAAAACTGTTTTTT. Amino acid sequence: CASSSGRGNEKLFF.

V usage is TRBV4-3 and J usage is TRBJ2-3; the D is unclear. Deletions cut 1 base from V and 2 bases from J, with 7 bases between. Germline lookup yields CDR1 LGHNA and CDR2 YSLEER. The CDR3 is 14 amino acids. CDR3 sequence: CASSQGQSTDTQYF. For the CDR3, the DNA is TGCGCCAGCAGCCAAGGGCAGTCCACAGATACGCAGTATTTT.

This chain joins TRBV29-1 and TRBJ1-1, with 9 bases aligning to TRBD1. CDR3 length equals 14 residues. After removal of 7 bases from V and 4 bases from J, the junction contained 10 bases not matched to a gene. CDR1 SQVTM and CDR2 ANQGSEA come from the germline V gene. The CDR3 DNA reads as TGCAGCGCCGGACAACAGGGGGCCCCCACTGAAGCTTTCTTT. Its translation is CSAGQQGAPTEAFF. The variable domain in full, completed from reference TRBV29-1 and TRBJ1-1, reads SAVISQKPSRDICQRGTSLTIQCQVDSQVTMMFWYRQQPGQSLTLIATANQGSEATYESGFVIDKFPISRPNLTFSTLTVSNMSPEDSSIYLCSAGQQGAPTEAFFGQGTRLTVV.

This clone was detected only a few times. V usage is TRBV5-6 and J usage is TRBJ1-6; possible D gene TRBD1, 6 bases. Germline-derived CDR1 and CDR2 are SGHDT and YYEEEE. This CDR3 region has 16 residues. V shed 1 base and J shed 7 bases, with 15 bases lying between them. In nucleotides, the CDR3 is TGTGCCAGCAGCTTGACGACAGGTTCGGGGAATTCACCCCTCCACTTT. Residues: CASSLTTGSGNSPLHF. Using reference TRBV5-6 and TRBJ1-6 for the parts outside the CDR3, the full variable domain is DAGVTQSPTHLIKTRGQQVTLRCSPKSGHDTVSWYQQALGQGPQFIFQYYEEEERQRGNFPDRFSGHQFPNYSSELNVNALLLGDSALYLCASSLTTGSGNSPLHFGNGTRLTVT.